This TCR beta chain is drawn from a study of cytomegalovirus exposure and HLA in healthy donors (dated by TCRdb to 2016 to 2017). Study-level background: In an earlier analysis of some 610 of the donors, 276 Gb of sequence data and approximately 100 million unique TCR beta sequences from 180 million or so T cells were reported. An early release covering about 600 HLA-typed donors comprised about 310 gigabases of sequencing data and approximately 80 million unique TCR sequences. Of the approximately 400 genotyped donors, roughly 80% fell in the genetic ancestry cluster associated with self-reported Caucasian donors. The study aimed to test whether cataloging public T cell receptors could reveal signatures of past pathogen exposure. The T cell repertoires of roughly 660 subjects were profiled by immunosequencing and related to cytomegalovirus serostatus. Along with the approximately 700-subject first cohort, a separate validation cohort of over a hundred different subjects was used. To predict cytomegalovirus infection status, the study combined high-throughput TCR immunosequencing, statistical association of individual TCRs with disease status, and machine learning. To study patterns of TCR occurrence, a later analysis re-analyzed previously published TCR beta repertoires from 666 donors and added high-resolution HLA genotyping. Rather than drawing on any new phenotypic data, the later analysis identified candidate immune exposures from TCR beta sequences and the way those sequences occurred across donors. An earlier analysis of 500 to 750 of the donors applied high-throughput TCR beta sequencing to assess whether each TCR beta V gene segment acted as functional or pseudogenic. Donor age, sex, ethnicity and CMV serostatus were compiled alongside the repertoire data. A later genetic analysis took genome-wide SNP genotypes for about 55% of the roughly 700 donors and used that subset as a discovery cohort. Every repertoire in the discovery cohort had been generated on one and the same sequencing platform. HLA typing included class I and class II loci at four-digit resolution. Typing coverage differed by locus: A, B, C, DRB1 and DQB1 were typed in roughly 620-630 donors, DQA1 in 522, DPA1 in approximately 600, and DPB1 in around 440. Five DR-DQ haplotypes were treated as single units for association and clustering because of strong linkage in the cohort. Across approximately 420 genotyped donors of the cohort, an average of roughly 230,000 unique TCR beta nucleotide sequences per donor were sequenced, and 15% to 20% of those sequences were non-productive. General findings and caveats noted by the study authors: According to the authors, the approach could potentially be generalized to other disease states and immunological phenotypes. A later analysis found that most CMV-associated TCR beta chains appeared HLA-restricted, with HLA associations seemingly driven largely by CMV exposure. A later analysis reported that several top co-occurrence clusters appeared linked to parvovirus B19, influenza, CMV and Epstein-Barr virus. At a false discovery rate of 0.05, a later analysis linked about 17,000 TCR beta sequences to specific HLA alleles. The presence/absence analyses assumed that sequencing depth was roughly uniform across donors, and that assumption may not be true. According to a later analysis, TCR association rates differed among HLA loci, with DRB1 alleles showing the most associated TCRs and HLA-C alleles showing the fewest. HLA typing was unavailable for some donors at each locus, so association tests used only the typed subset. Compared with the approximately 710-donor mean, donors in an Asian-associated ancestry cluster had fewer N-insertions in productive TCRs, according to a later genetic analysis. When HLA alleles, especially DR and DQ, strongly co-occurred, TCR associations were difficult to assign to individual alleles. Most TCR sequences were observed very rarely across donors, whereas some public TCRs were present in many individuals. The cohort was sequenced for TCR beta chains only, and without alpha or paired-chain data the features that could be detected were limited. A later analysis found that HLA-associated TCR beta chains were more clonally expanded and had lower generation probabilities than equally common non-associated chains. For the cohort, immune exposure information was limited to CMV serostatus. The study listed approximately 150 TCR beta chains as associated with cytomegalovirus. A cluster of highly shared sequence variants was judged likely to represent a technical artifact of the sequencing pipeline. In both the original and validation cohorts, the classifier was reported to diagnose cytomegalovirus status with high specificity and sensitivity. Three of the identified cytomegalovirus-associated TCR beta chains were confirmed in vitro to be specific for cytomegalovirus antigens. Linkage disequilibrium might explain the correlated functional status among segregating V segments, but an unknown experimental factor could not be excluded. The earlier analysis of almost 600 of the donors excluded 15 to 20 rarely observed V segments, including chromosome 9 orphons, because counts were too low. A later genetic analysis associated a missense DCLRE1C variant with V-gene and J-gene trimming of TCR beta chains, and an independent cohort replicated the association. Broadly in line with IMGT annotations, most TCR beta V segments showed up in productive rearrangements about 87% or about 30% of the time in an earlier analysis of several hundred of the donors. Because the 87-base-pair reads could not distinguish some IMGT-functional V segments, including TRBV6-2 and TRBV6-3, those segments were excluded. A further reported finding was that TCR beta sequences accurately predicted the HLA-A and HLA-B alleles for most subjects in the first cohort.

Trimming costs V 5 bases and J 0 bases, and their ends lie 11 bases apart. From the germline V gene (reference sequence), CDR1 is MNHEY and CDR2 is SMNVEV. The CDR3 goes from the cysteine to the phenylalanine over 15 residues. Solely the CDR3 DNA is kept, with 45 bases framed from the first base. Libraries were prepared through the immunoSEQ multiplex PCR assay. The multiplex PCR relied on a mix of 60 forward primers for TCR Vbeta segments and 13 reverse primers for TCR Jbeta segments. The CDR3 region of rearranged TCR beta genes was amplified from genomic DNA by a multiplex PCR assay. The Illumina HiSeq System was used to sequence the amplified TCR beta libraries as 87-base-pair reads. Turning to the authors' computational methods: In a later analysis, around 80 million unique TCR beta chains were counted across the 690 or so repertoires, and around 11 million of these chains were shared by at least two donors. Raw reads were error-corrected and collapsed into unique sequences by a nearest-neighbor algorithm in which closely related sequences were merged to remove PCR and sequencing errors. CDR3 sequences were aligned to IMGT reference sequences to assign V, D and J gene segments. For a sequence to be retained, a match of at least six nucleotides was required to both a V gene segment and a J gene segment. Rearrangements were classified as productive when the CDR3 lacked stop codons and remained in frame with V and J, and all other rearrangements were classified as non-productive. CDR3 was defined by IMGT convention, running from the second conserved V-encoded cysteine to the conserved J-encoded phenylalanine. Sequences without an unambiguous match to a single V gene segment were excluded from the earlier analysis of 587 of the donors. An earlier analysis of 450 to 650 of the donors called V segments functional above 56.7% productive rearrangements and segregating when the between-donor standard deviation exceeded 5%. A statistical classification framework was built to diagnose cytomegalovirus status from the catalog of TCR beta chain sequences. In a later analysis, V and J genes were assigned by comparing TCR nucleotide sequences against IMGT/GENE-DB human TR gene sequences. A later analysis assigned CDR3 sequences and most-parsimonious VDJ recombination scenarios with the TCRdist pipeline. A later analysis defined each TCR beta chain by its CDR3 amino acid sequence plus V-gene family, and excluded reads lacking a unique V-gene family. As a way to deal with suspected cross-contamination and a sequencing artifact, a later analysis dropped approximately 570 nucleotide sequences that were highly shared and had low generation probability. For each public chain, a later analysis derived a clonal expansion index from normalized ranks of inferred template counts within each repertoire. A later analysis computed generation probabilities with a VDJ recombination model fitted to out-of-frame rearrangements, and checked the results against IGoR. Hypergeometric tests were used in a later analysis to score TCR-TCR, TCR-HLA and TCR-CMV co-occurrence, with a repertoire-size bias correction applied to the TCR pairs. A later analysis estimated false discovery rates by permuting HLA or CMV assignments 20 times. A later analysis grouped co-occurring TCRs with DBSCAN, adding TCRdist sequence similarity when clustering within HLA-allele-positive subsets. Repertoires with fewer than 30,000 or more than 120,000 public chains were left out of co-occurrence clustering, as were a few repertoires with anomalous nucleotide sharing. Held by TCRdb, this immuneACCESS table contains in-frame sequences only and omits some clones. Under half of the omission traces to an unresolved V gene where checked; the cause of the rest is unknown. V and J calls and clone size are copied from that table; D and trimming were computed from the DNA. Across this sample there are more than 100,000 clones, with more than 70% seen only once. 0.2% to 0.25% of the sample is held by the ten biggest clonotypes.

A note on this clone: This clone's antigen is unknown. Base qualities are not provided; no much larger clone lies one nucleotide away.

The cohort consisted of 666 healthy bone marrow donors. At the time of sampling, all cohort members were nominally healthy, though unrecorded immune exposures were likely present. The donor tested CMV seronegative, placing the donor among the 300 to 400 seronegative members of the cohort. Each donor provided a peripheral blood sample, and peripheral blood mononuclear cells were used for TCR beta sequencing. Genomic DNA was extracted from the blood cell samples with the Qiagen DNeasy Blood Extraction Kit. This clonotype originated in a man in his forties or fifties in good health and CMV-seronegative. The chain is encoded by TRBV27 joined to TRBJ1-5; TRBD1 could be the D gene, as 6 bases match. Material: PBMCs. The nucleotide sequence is TGTGCCAGCAGTCCCACAGGGAATAGCAATCAGCCCCAGCATTTT. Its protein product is CASSPTGNSNQPQHF.